Below are 24 T cell receptor beta chains sequenced from a single sample in a study of shared clonotypes between healthy human individuals. Assay: immunoSEQ multiplex PCR; the TCRdb copy retains only in-frame clones and omits some. The table includes more than 1,200,000 clones, approximately 98.5% detected once. The material sequenced was naive CD4+ T cells sorted from blood. Subset given: CD45RA+ positively selected. These receptors were obtained from a man aged 30 to 39 in good health.

As for this clone: In the same sample, other DNA sequences code for this CDR3. The chain couples TRBV10-3 to TRBJ1-3; D remains ambiguous. The CDR3 length is 12 residues. CDR1 and CDR2 from the germline V gene are ENHRY and SYGVKD. The germline V and J ends were trimmed by 7 bases and 0 bases, with 4 bases remaining between them. The CDR3 nucleotides read TGTGCCATCATGAGCTCTGGAAACACCATATATTTT. Its translation: CAIMSSGNTIYF.

The rearrangement uses TRBV10-3 and TRBJ2-5; D possibly corresponds to TRBD1 (6 bases). The V end was cut by 3 bases, the J end by 4 bases, with 12 bases between. Germline-derived CDR1 and CDR2 are ENHRY and SYGVKD. The CDR3 loop spans 14 amino acids. CDR3 coding DNA: TGTGCCATCAGTGACAGAGGGGGAACAGAGACCCAGTACTTC. It codes for CAISDRGGTETQYF.

The V and J genes are TRBV7-9 and TRBJ2-1; a possible D gene is TRBD2 (6 bases). CDR1 SEHNR and CDR2 FQNEAQ come from the germline V gene (reference sequence). The CDR3 extends over 17 amino acids. Trimming took 6 bases from V and 0 from J, leaving 18 bases between them. CDR3 protein: CASRTHGGLSSYNEQFF. For the CDR3, the DNA is TGTGCCAGCAGGACCCATGGGGGGTTAAGCTCCTACAATGAGCAGTTCTTC.

The V and J genes are TRBV2 and TRBJ2-7; D unresolved. Germline CDR1 is SNHLY and CDR2 is FYNNEI. With 1 base removed from V and 0 bases from J, the gap between germline ends came to 10 bases. The CDR3 length is 15 residues. CDR3 region: CASSEGRLSSYEQYF. The CDR3 DNA follows: TGTGCCAGCAGTGAAGGCCGGTTGAGCTCCTACGAGCAGTACTTC.

The chain has TRBV5-4 and TRBJ2-2, with a tentative D call TRBD2 (6 bases). Germline lookup yields CDR1 SGHNT and CDR2 YYREEE (reference sequence). V was shortened by 0 bases and J by 4 bases, with 13 bases between the two germline ends. The CDR3 is made up of 16 amino acids. In DNA, the CDR3 is TGTGCCAGCAGCTTGGTCGGGGGAGCGGTCACCGGGGAGCTGTTTTTT. It codes for CASSLVGGAVTGELFF.

The chain carries TRBV6-6 and TRBJ2-7, with 12 positions matching TRBD2. Germline lookup yields CDR1 MNHNY and CDR2 SVGAGI (reference sequence). The J segment lost 6 bases and the V segment lost 8 bases, leaving 11 bases of the junction unmatched. The CDR3 has 15 amino acids. The CDR3 DNA reads as TGTGCCAGCCACCTAGCGGGAGGGATTGGGAGCGAGCAGTACTTC. Translating gives CASHLAGGIGSEQYF.

The rearrangement links TRBV5-1 to TRBJ2-7, with 9 bases matching TRBD2. The V gene's germline CDR1 is SGHRS and CDR2 YFSETQ. With 1 base clipped from V and 5 bases from J, the junction kept 7 bases outside the gene matches. The CDR3 has 15 amino acids. The CDR3 here is CASSLTGTSFDEQYF. The CDR3 DNA follows: TGCGCCAGCAGCTTGACCGGGACTAGCTTCGACGAGCAGTACTTC.

The gene calls are TRBV10-3 and TRBJ1-2; 8 positions agree with TRBD1. V dropped 7 bases and J dropped 4; count of bases not matched to a gene: 8. The CDR3 extends over 14 amino acids. CDR1 and CDR2 (germline): ENHRY, SYGVKD. The chain's CDR3 is CAITRGQDFYGYTF. The CDR3 coding sequence is TGTGCCATCACGAGGGGACAGGATTTCTATGGCTACACCTTC.

CDR3 DNA: TGTGCCAGCAGCTTACGGACTAGCTTTACAGATACGCAGTATTTT. Amino acids: CASSLRTSFTDTQYF. The V and J genes are TRBV7-6 and TRBJ2-3; 8 bases match TRBD2. The V gene end was trimmed by 2 bases and the J gene end by 3 bases; junction bases not matched to a gene: 4. Germline V lookup: CDR1 SGHVS, CDR2 FNYEAQ. The CDR3 loop spans 15 amino acids.

The CDR3 loop is CATSRPIGGSYEQYF. The CDR3 nucleotides read TGTGCCACCAGCAGACCTATCGGAGGTTCCTACGAGCAGTACTTC. The chain has TRBV15 and TRBJ2-7, with D perhaps matching TRBD2 (5 bases). Germline CDR1 LNHNV, CDR2 YYDKDF (reference sequence). Trimming removed 2 bases at V and 1 base at J, with 12 bases between. The length of the CDR3 is 15 residues.

Turning to this clone: The same CDR3 also results from other DNA sequences found in this sample. This chain uses TRBV5-1 with TRBJ1-1; D is unclear. Trimming pared 0 bases from V and 6 bases from J, leaving 6 bases between. CDR1 SGHRS and CDR2 YFSETQ come from the germline V gene. The CDR3 runs 12 residues. CDR3 sequence reads: CASSLEGAEAFF. CDR3 coding DNA: TGCGCCAGCAGCTTGGAAGGAGCTGAAGCTTTCTTT.

The rearrangement links TRBV5-4 to TRBJ1-1; no reliable D call. This CDR3 has 15 residues. CDR1 is SGHNT, CDR2 YYREEE, per germline (reference sequence). V was trimmed by 0 bases and J by 5 bases, leaving 14 bases between them. CDR3 in amino acids: CASSLAEWVGTEAFF. CDR3 sequence (DNA): TGTGCCAGCAGCTTGGCCGAGTGGGTAGGGACTGAAGCTTTCTTT. The whole variable domain, filled in from reference TRBV5-4 and TRBJ1-1, reads ETGVTQSPTHLIKTRGQQVTLRCSSQSGHNTVSWYQQALGQGPQFIFQYYREEENGRGNFPPRFSGLQFPNYSSELNVNALELDDSALYLCASSLAEWVGTEAFFGQGTRLTVV.

This clone was detected once. The J gene is TRBJ2-5, the V gene TRBV9; D is uncertain. The ends were cut back, 0 bases at V and 5 bases at J, with 8 bases in the middle. Germline CDR1 is SGDLS and CDR2 is YYNGEE. There are 13 residues in the CDR3. CDR3 in DNA: TGTGCCAGCAGCGTAGGGCAGTGGGAGACCCAGTACTTC. Encoded protein: CASSVGQWETQYF.

The chain links TRBV28 to TRBJ2-7; 9 bases are shared with TRBD1. Per germline, CDR1 MDHEN and CDR2 SYDVKM. CDR3 length: 16 residues. V gave up 6 bases and J gave up 3 bases; unmatched junction bases: 12. The CDR3 bases are TGTGCCAGCAGACACCCCGGGGACAGGGATGTCTACGAGCAGTACTTC. Translation gives CASRHPGDRDVYEQYF.

The J gene is TRBJ2-3, the V gene TRBV30; 16 bases align to TRBD2. CDR1 is GTSNPN and CDR2 is SVGIG in the germline V gene (reference sequence). The trim removed 3 bases at V and 4 bases at J, leaving 4 bases unmatched. This CDR3 is built from 16 residues. CDR3: CAWSLGLAGGPDTQYF. The CDR3 nucleotides are TGTGCCTGGAGCCTGGGACTAGCGGGAGGGCCAGATACGCAGTATTTT.

The chain has TRBV28 and TRBJ2-2; D unclear. The germline V gene encodes CDR1 MDHEN and CDR2 SYDVKM. The CDR3 loop spans 16 amino acids. V lost 5 bases and J lost 0, with 13 bases in between. The chain's CDR3 is CASSVVRSANTGELFF. The CDR3 DNA reads as TGTGCCAGCAGTGTAGTGAGATCGGCGAACACCGGGGAGCTGTTTTTT.

The chain recombines TRBV7-2 with TRBJ2-1; TRBD2 might be the D (6 bases). Per the germline V gene, CDR1 is SGHTA and CDR2 is FQGNSA. The V and J ends lost 5 bases and 13 bases respectively, with 12 bases between them. The CDR3 extends over 11 amino acids. CDR3 amino acids: CASSLRLVQFF. The CDR3 DNA is TGTGCCAGCAGCCTACGACTAGTTCAGTTCTTC.

The chain employs TRBV10-3 and TRBJ2-2, with 8 bases lining up with TRBD2. The germline CDR1 and CDR2 sequences are ENHRY and SYGVKD. This CDR3 has 14 amino acids. V lost 6 bases to trimming and J lost 8 bases; unmatched junction nucleotides: 8. The CDR3 here is CAIRREGLGGELFF. The CDR3 nucleotides read TGTGCCATCAGACGGGAGGGCCTTGGTGGGGAGCTGTTTTTT.

The chain has TRBV7-8 and TRBJ2-2; TRBD2 matches at 11 bases. This CDR3 spans 16 amino acids. Looked up from germline, CDR1 is SGHVS and CDR2 is FQNEAQ. The junction had 3 bases not matched to a gene; V was cut back by 1 base and J by 5 bases. This CDR3 is CASSLGLAGLTGELFF. In nucleotides, the CDR3 is TGTGCCAGCAGCTTAGGACTAGCGGGATTAACCGGGGAGCTGTTTTTT. Using reference TRBV7-8 and TRBJ2-2 for the parts outside the CDR3, the full variable domain is GAGVSQSPRYKVAKRGQDVALRCDPISGHVSLFWYQQALGQGPEFLTYFQNEAQLDKSGLPSDRFFAERPEGSVSTLKIQRTQQEDSAVYLCASSLGLAGLTGELFFGEGSRLTVL.

Comments on this clone: Relative to the germline gene, one junction end is altered; a read error may explain this. The V and J genes are TRBV7-7 and TRBJ2-5; D unresolved. Germline V gene data show CDR1 as SSHAT and CDR2 as FNYEAQ (reference sequence). CDR3 length equals 13 residues. CDR3 amino acids: CASSSTVQETQYF. The CDR3 bases are TGTGCTAGCAGCTCGACGGTCCAAGAGACCCAGTACTTC.

The rearrangement uses TRBV27 and TRBJ2-1, with TRBD2 matching over 12 bases. Germline V gene lookup returns CDR1 MNHEY and CDR2 SMNVEV (reference sequence). This CDR3 region has 15 residues. Germline trimming cut 4 bases from V and 3 bases from J; bases unmatched to any gene: 1. CDR3 nucleotides: TGTGCCAGCAGTTCGGGACTAGCGGGCTACAATGAGCAGTTCTTC. It translates to CASSSGLAGYNEQFF.

DNA of the CDR3: TGTGCCATCAGTACCGGGACAGAGGGCTACACCTTC. Translation: CAISTGTEGYTF. The chain uses TRBV10-3 and TRBJ1-2; 7 bases match TRBD1. Losses at the gene ends were 5 bases for V and 8 bases for J; bases not matched to a gene: 5. CDR1 and CDR2 (germline): ENHRY, SYGVKD. The CDR3 covers 12 residues.

As for this clone: Other DNA variants within this sample encode the same CDR3. This rearrangement joins TRBV5-6 to TRBJ2-5; D is unresolved. V was trimmed by 0 bases and J by 5 bases, leaving 5 bases between them. This CDR3 is built from 12 residues. CDR1 is SGHDT, CDR2 YYEEEE, per germline. CDR3 nucleotide sequence: TGTGCCAGCAGCTTGGTCGGGGAGACCCAGTACTTC. It yields the protein CASSLVGETQYF.

V and J are TRBV25-1 and TRBJ1-2, with D uncertain. Germline V gives CDR1 MGHDK, CDR2 SYGVNS. The CDR3 has 15 amino acids. Trimming took 1 base from V and 4 from J, leaving 13 bases between them. For the CDR3, the DNA is TGTGCCAGCAGTGAATCCGGGGTTTGGGGCTATGGCTACACCTTC. Protein: CASSESGVWGYGYTF.